The clone carrying this T cell receptor beta chain occurred once. This entry belongs to a study of blood T cell repertoires in COVID-19. Some clones are missing from TCRdb's copy, which holds only in-frame ones; the method was immunoSEQ multiplex PCR. The table shows about 140,000 clones, with over 60% occurring only once. The CDR3 is 15 residues long. Germline trimming cut 4 bases from V and 4 bases from J; bases unmatched to any gene: 6. The V gene's germline CDR1 is MNHEY and CDR2 SMNVEV (reference sequence). This rearrangement joins TRBV27 to TRBJ1-4, with 7 bases identical to TRBD1. This TCR was sampled from an elderly man with acute or convalescent COVID-19. The sample taken for sequencing was peripheral blood. CDR3 loop: CASSSAQGNNEKLFF. The CDR3 coding sequence is TGTGCCAGCAGTTCAGCACAGGGGAATAATGAAAAACTGTTTTTT.